The 9 T cell receptor beta chains listed next were all sequenced from one sample in a study of CD8 T cells in ankylosing spondylitis. TCRdb used MiXCR to reprocess the 5' RACE reads, holding one entry per CDR3 protein. The sample includes some 150,000 distinct CDR3 sequences, around 42% of them seen just once. The sequenced material came from synovial fluid, either unsorted or a sorted T cell fraction (not recorded which). The source of these receptors is a male donor with ankylosing spondylitis.

The rearrangement joins TRBV28 to TRBJ2-7; D is perhaps TRBD1 (6 bases). There are 12 residues in the CDR3. Germline assignment: CDR1 MDHEN and CDR2 SYDVKM. For the CDR3, the DNA is TGTCTACAGGGTACGATGGGAGACGAGCAGTACTTC. It specifies CLQGTMGDEQYF.

This chain connects TRBV6-4 to TRBJ2-2; D perhaps matches TRBD2 (5 bases). The V end lost 2 bases, the J end lost 8 bases, and 12 bases lay between the germline ends. Germline values: CDR1 MRHNA, CDR2 SNTAGT. This CDR3 is built from 14 residues. The CDR3 region is CASSDGRDGGELFF. In nucleotides, the CDR3 is TGTGCCAGCAGTGACGGTCGGGATGGTGGGGAGCTGTTTTTT.

The V call is TRBV3-1, the J call TRBJ1-2, with D maybe TRBD1 (5 bases). V dropped 4 bases and J dropped 5 bases, with 17 bases sitting between them. The length of the CDR3 is 15 residues. Per germline, CDR1 LGHDT and CDR2 YNNKEL (reference sequence). CDR3 loop: CASSLTGRIHYGYTF. The CDR3 nucleotides are TGTGCCAGCAGCCTTACGGGACGAATCCATTATGGCTACACCTTC.

In this sample, this clonotype turned up many times. CDR3 DNA: TGTGCCAGCAGCACGGGCCGGGGCTACGAGCAGTACTTC. Protein: CASSTGRGYEQYF. This chain links TRBV7-3 with TRBJ2-7; tentative D call: TRBD2 (5 bases). Trimming took 5 bases from V and 3 from J, leaving 11 bases between them. The CDR3 consists of 13 residues. CDR1 and CDR2 from the germline V gene are SGHTA and FQGTGA.

This clonotype has just a few counts. The chain combines TRBV7-9 with TRBJ2-7; TRBD2 aligns across 7 bases. The CDR3 sequence is 16 residues long. V shed 5 bases, J shed 4 bases, and the junction held 14 bases outside the gene matches. CDR1 is SEHNR and CDR2 is FQNEAQ in the germline V gene (reference sequence). DNA for the CDR3: TGTGCCAGCAGCCCACAGGTTACCGGGACTAAGTACGAGCAGTACTTC. Translated: CASSPQVTGTKYEQYF. Together with reference TRBV7-9 and TRBJ2-7, the CDR3 gives the full variable domain: DTGVSQNPRHKITKRGQNVTFRCDPISEHNRLYWYRQTLGQGPEFLTYFQNEAQLEKSRLLSDRFSAERPKGSFSTLEIQRTEQGDSAMYLCASSPQVTGTKYEQYFGPGTRLTVT.

The CDR3 sequence: CASSILEAWNEQYF. CDR3 nucleotide sequence: TGTGCCAGCAGCATACTAGAGGCCTGGAACGAGCAGTACTTC. The chain links TRBV13 to TRBJ2-7; tentative D call: TRBD2 (5 bases). The CDR3 extends over 14 amino acids. Per the germline V gene, CDR1 is PRHDT and CDR2 is FYEKMQ (reference sequence). V dropped 5 bases and J dropped 5 bases, with 16 bases sitting between them. Variable domain in full (rest from reference TRBV13 and TRBJ2-7): AAGVIQSPRHLIKEKRETATLKCYPIPRHDTVYWYQQGPGQDPQFLISFYEKMQSDKGSIPDRFSAQQFSDYHSELNMSSLELGDSALYFCASSILEAWNEQYFGPGTRLTVT.

The rearrangement joins TRBV7-2 to TRBJ2-7; 10 positions agree with TRBD2. Germline V gene sequence: CDR1 SGHTA, CDR2 FQGNSA. This CDR3 region has 15 residues. The V segment lost 5 bases and the J segment 4 bases; nucleotides outside the gene matches: 8. CDR3 sequence: CASSHQTSGFYEQYF. The DNA of the CDR3 is TGTGCCAGCAGCCACCAGACTAGCGGGTTTTACGAGCAGTACTTC. Using reference TRBV7-2 and TRBJ2-7 for the parts outside the CDR3, the full variable domain is GAGVSQSPSNKVTEKGKDVELRCDPISGHTALYWYRQSLGQGLEFLIYFQGNSAPDKSGLPSDRFSAERTGGSVSTLTIQRTQQEDSAVYLCASSHQTSGFYEQYFGPGTRLTVT.

This clonotype turned up a few times. The J gene is TRBJ2-7, the V gene TRBV4-1; D gene uncertain. The CDR3 contains 15 residues. V dropped 1 base and J dropped 0 bases, with 10 bases sitting between them. Germline V gene lookup returns CDR1 MGHRA and CDR2 YSYEKL. CDR3 nucleotide sequence: TGCGCCAGCAGCCAAGTGGCGTCCCTCTCCTACGAGCAGTACTTC. Its translation: CASSQVASLSYEQYF.

This clonotype was observed a few times. The rearrangement links TRBV12-3 or TRBV12-4 to TRBJ1-3; perhaps TRBD1 as D (6 bases). The germline V and J ends were trimmed by 3 bases and 0 bases, with 9 bases remaining between them. The CDR3 runs to 15 residues. The CDR3 region is CASSFGGASGNTIYF. The CDR3 DNA sequence: TGTGCCAGCAGTTTCGGGGGGGCCTCTGGAAACACCATATATTTT.